This T cell receptor (beta chain) was retrieved from a study of blood T cells in healthy people across ages. General study results and limits: Estimated diversity that came from one million T cells was considered an underestimate.

A remark on this clonotype: Its antigen is undetermined.

This CDR3 is built from 15 residues. Germline CDR1 MNHEY, CDR2 SVGEGT. The V gene lost 7 bases and the J gene lost 0 bases, with 10 bases spanning the gap. Primers used in a second PCR of roughly 7 to 12 cycles were a sample-barcoded 5' primer and a J-beta primer mix. TCRdb reanalysed the 5' RACE reads using MiXCR and keeps one entry per CDR3 protein. Found here are about 760,000 distinct CDR3 sequences, 25% of them singletons; the top ten hold 9.4%. The same sample was also used in a study of T cells of mothers and their children. From that paper: Mothers gave over 9 million TCR beta CDR3 reads each, and children several million each.

This chain links TRBV6-2 or TRBV6-3 with TRBJ2-6, with a weak D call TRBD2 (6 bases). The sequenced sample consisted of blood. The source is a boy younger than 18 in good health. CDR3 coding DNA: TGTGCCAGCACTTTGACTAGCTCTGGGGCCAACGTCCTGACTTTC. Encoded protein: CASTLTSSGANVLTF.